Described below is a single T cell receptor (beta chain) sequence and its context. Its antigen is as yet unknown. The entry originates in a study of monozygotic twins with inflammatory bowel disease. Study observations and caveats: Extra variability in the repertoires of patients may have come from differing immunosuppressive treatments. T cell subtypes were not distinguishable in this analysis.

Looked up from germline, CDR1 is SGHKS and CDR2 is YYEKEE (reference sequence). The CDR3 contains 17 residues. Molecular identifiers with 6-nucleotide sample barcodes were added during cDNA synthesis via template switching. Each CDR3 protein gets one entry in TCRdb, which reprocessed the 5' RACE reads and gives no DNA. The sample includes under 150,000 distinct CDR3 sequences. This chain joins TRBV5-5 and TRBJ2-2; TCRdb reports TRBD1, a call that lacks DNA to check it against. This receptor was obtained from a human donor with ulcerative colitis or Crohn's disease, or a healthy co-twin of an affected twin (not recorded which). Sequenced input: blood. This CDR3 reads CASSFLIRDTNTGELFF.